The 25 T cell receptor beta chains below all came from one sample that was sequenced in a study of T cells in Graves' hyperthyroidism and ophthalmopathy (dated by TCRdb to between 2018 and 2020). Library construction relied on multiplex PCR. For sequencing, an Illumina HiSeq 2000 was employed. TCR beta CDR3 regions were amplified from RNA transcripts. For the first round of RT-PCR on the TCR CDR3, the HTBI primer set was used together with the Qiagen OneStep RT-PCR kit. TCRdb reprocessed the public reads (quality trimming at Q25 with fastp, clone calling with MiXCR) and kept in-frame beta chains. Each CDR3 protein gets just one entry, which takes the most common genes and DNA from the rows behind it. This sample holds approximately 400,000 distinct CDR3 sequences; approximately 25% were observed only once. Of the sample, roughly 80% falls within the top ten clones. Sequenced sample: blood. All receptors come from a man aged 45-60 years with Graves' hyperthyroidism.

The chain employs TRBV7-9 and TRBJ2-3, with 11 bases that match TRBD2. With V trimmed by 1 base and J by 1 base, 7 bases remained unmatched. This CDR3 has 18 amino acids. Germline lookup yields CDR1 SEHNR and CDR2 FQNEAQ (reference sequence). This CDR3 is CASSLGLAGISGTDTQYF. The CDR3 DNA is TGTGCCAGCAGCTTAGGACTAGCGGGAATTTCCGGCACAGATACGCAGTATTTT.

This clonotype has a single count. V is TRBV3-1 and J is TRBJ1-5; TRBD1 matches at 10 bases. This CDR3 comprises 17 residues. Germline trimming cut 5 bases from V and 4 bases from J; bases unmatched to any gene: 11. Germline V CDR1 and CDR2: LGHDT, YNNKEL (reference sequence). The CDR3 bases are TGTGCCAGCAGCTTAGACCCCGGGACAGGGGAAAATCAGCCCCAGCATTTT. This gives the protein CASSLDPGTGENQPQHF.

This clonotype has at least ten counts. This chain uses TRBV27 with TRBJ2-3; 10 positions match TRBD2. Per the germline V gene, CDR1 is MNHEY and CDR2 is SMNVEV (reference sequence). The CDR3 is 16 residues long. The V segment lost 5 bases and the J segment 1 base; nucleotides outside the gene matches: 6. This CDR3 reads CASSITGTSGTDTQYF. The CDR3, as DNA: TGTGCCAGCAGTATAACCGGGACTAGCGGCACAGATACGCAGTATTTT.

V gene TRBV7-2 combines with J gene TRBJ2-1; unclear D gene. The V gene's germline CDR1 is SGHTA and CDR2 FQGNSA. This CDR3 spans 16 amino acids. V lost 3 bases to trimming and J lost 0 bases, with 12 bases between them. CDR3 nucleotide sequence: TGTGCCAGCAGCTTCAGTCGGTGGGACTCCTACAATGAGCAGTTCTTC. Protein sequence: CASSFSRWDSYNEQFF.

The V and J genes are TRBV11-3 and TRBJ2-1; no clear D. The V gene's germline CDR1 is SGHNT and CDR2 YENEEA. This CDR3 comprises 14 residues. V lost 0 bases, J lost 9 bases, and 12 bases lay in between. CDR3 protein: CASSLDRGSGEQFF. The CDR3 DNA follows: TGTGCCAGCAGCTTAGATCGAGGAAGTGGTGAGCAGTTCTTC.

This chain connects TRBV28 to TRBJ2-7; TRBD2 is a possible D gene (5 bases). Germline V gene lookup returns CDR1 MDHEN and CDR2 SYDVKM. The CDR3 consists of 14 residues. V was cut by 2 bases and J by 1 base, with 9 bases left in between. CDR3 loop: CASSLDEGSYEQYF. The CDR3 region has the DNA TGTGCCAGCAGTTTAGATGAGGGTTCCTACGAGCAGTACTTC.

This clonotype was observed at least ten times. V usage is TRBV11-3 and J usage is TRBJ2-1; D may correspond to TRBD1 or TRBD2 (5 bases each). The V and J ends lost 2 bases and 0 bases respectively, with 11 bases between them. This CDR3 is 16 amino acids long. Germline assignment: CDR1 SGHNT and CDR2 YENEEA. CDR3 region: CASSLRVGTSYNEQFF. CDR3 in DNA: TGTGCCAGCAGCTTAAGGGTCGGGACCTCCTACAATGAGCAGTTCTTC.

The gene calls are TRBV6-5 and TRBJ1-1; tentative D call: TRBD1 (5 bases). The CDR3 runs to 13 residues. V was shortened by 0 bases and J by 12 bases, with 14 bases between the two germline ends. Per the germline V gene, CDR1 is MNHEY and CDR2 is SVGAGI. CDR3 sequence reads: CASSYSYNAGPFF. The CDR3 region has the DNA TGTGCCAGCAGTTACTCCTATAACGCAGGGCCTTTCTTT.

The chain recombines TRBV5-1 with TRBJ2-2, with no clear D. Germline CDR1 SGHRS, CDR2 YFSETQ. Trimming left V 2 bases short and J 4 bases short, with 12 bases between. The CDR3 length is 15 residues. DNA for the CDR3: TGCGCCAGCAGCTTATCACCCGGAGTCACCGGGGAGCTGTTTTTT. Protein sequence: CASSLSPGVTGELFF.

V gene TRBV6-2 or TRBV6-3 combines with J gene TRBJ2-1, with 9 bases matching TRBD2. CDR1 MNHEY and CDR2 SVGEGT come from the germline V gene. Germline trimming cut 10 bases from V and 4 bases from J; bases unmatched to any gene: 8. The CDR3 consists of 14 residues. The CDR3 region has the DNA TGTGCCACCCGTAGCGGGAGACAATACAATGAGCAGTTCTTC. It is translated as CATRSGRQYNEQFF.

In its sample, this clonotype was seen many times. The chain couples TRBV28 to TRBJ2-3, with 11 nucleotides matching TRBD2. The CDR3 is made up of 15 amino acids. Germline-derived CDR1 and CDR2 are MDHEN and SYDVKM. The V segment lost 6 bases and the J segment 5 bases; nucleotides outside the gene matches: 7. The DNA for the CDR3 is TGTGCCAGCAGCTATAGCGGGAGGGCCGTAGATACGCAGTATTTT. Its translation is CASSYSGRAVDTQYF.

The chain has TRBV5-1 and TRBJ1-1; D gene ambiguous. CDR1 and CDR2 from the germline V gene are SGHRS and YFSETQ. The length of the CDR3 is 13 residues. Trimming took 3 bases from V and 1 from J, leaving 7 bases between them. The CDR3 bases are TGCGCCAGCAGCTACGAGTCGAACACTGAAGCTTTCTTT. It codes for CASSYESNTEAFF.

The table lists this clonotype with many counts. The chain has TRBV7-9 and TRBJ2-1, with D possibly matching TRBD1 (5 bases). This CDR3 is built from 13 residues. CDR1 and CDR2 (germline): SEHNR, FQNEAQ (reference sequence). The V gene lost 5 bases and the J gene lost 7 bases, with 12 bases spanning the gap. The CDR3: CASSKGSGNEQFF. CDR3 bases: TGTGCCAGCAGCAAGGGGTCCGGAAATGAGCAGTTCTTC. Supplemented by reference TRBV7-9 and TRBJ2-1, the full variable domain reads DTGVSQNPRHKITKRGQNVTFRCDPISEHNRLYWYRQTLGQGPEFLTYFQNEAQLEKSRLLSDRFSAERPKGSFSTLEIQRTEQGDSAMYLCASSKGSGNEQFFGPGTRLTVL.

This clonotype occurred a few times. The J gene is TRBJ2-7, the V gene TRBV11-1; possible D gene TRBD1, 6 bases. Looked up from germline, CDR1 is SGHAT and CDR2 is FQDESV (reference sequence). With 1 base removed from V and 5 bases from J, the gap between germline ends came to 12 bases. This CDR3 is built from 14 residues. The chain's CDR3 is CASSLGDKTDEQYF. As DNA, the CDR3 is TGTGCCAGCAGCTTAGGGGACAAAACGGACGAGCAGTACTTC.

The chain has TRBV2 and TRBJ2-3; D not resolved. The V gene's germline CDR1 is SNHLY and CDR2 FYNNEI. Trimming removed 7 bases at V and 2 bases at J, with 16 bases between. This CDR3 is 15 amino acids long. CDR3 residues: CASKKDSPYTDTQYF. The CDR3 bases are TGTGCCAGCAAGAAGGATTCTCCCTACACAGATACGCAGTATTTT.

This clonotype has more than one count but fewer than ten. The chain couples TRBV27 to TRBJ2-1; TRBD2 matches 8 bases. There are 15 residues in the CDR3. Germline CDR1 and CDR2: MNHEY and SMNVEV (reference sequence). V dropped 8 bases and J dropped 2; count of bases not matched to a gene: 8. DNA of the CDR3: TGTGCCAGCCGCAAAGAGGGACTAGCCTACAATGAGCAGTTCTTC. It codes for CASRKEGLAYNEQFF.

In this sample, this clonotype turned up many times. The rearrangement joins TRBV20-1 to TRBJ2-1, with 7 bases identical to TRBD1. V shed 2 bases and J 10 bases; nucleotides not matched to a gene: 14. Germline V gene lookup returns CDR1 DFQATT and CDR2 SNEGSKA (reference sequence). CDR3 size: 15 residues. The CDR3 sequence: CSARRGQGSVGEQFF. In DNA, the CDR3 is TGCAGTGCTAGAAGGGGGCAGGGATCGGTAGGGGAGCAGTTCTTC.

Notes on this clonotype: The conserved phenylalanine or tryptophan is not found at the CDR3 terminus, so this likely reflects a read error. The rearrangement joins TRBV7-6 to TRBJ2-5, with 7 bases aligning to TRBD2. CDR3 size: 14 residues. V trimming: 2 bases; J trimming: 4 bases; junction bases outside the gene matches: 4. CDR1 is SGHVS and CDR2 is FNYEAQ in the germline V gene. This CDR3 is CASSLRASGETQYS. The CDR3 DNA reads TGTGCCAGCAGCTTAAGGGCTAGCGGAGAGACCCAGTACTCC.

This clonotype was detected a few times. This rearrangement joins TRBV7-9 to TRBJ2-2; 9 nucleotides match TRBD2. The CDR3 is 18 residues long. CDR1 and CDR2 from the germline V gene are SEHNR and FQNEAQ (reference sequence). The ends lost 4 bases at V and 3 bases at J; junction bases unmatched: 12. In DNA form, the CDR3 reads TGTGCCAGCAGCTCCTCCTGGTTGCGGGAGGGTGACACCGGGGAGCTGTTTTTT. Encoded protein: CASSSSWLREGDTGELFF.

This clonotype has only a few counts. The chain employs TRBV10-3 and TRBJ2-3; no firm D call. The CDR3 extends over 12 amino acids. The V gene lost 8 bases and the J gene lost 4 bases, with 10 bases spanning the gap. Germline V CDR1 and CDR2: ENHRY, SYGVKD. CDR3 DNA sequence: TGTGCCATCCGAAGGGAAGCAGATACGCAGTATTTT. This sequence encodes CAIRREADTQYF.

The chain combines TRBV7-9 with TRBJ1-4; tentative D call: TRBD1 (5 bases). The V and J ends lost 2 bases and 10 bases respectively, with 11 bases between them. The CDR3 consists of 13 residues. The germline CDR1 and CDR2 sequences are SEHNR and FQNEAQ (reference sequence). CDR3 sequence (DNA): TGTGCCAGCAGCTTACGCGGGGGTGGAAAACTGTTTTTT. This gives the protein CASSLRGGGKLFF. Together with reference TRBV7-9 and TRBJ1-4, the CDR3 gives the full variable domain: DTGVSQNPRHKITKRGQNVTFRCDPISEHNRLYWYRQTLGQGPEFLTYFQNEAQLEKSRLLSDRFSAERPKGSFSTLEIQRTEQGDSAMYLCASSLRGGGKLFFGSGTQLSVL.

This clonotype has a handful of counts. This chain joins TRBV27 and TRBJ1-4; 7 bases align to TRBD1. The V gene end was trimmed by 2 bases and the J gene end by 7 bases; junction bases not matched to a gene: 10. The V gene's germline CDR1 is MNHEY and CDR2 SMNVEV (reference sequence). CDR3 length: 16 residues. In DNA, the CDR3 is TGTGCCAGCAGTTTAATTCGACAGGGTGGGATTGAAAAACTGTTTTTT. Protein product: CASSLIRQGGIEKLFF.

This chain links TRBV28 with TRBJ1-2; D is uncertain. The CDR3 length is 11 residues. Germline V gene data show CDR1 as MDHEN and CDR2 as SYDVKM. Between the trimmed V and J ends, which lost 5 bases and 8 bases, there was a span of 9 bases. In nucleotides, the CDR3 is TGTGCCAGCAGTGATGTGTACGGCTACACCTTC. This sequence encodes CASSDVYGYTF.

This chain joins TRBV3-1 and TRBJ2-3; the match to TRBD2 covers 8 bases. The CDR3 covers 14 residues. Trimming cost V 1 base and J 11 bases; bases outside gene matches: 8. Germline V gene data show CDR1 as LGHDT and CDR2 as YNNKEL (reference sequence). CDR3 DNA: TGTGCCAGCAGCCAAGGACAGCGGGGGCGTGGGCAGTATTTT. Translation gives CASSQGQRGRGQYF.

This clonotype was seen only a few times. The rearrangement joins TRBV29-1 to TRBJ2-7; 7 nucleotides align to TRBD1. The V gene end was trimmed by 4 bases and the J gene end by 3 bases; junction bases not matched to a gene: 3. From germline, CDR1 is SQVTM and CDR2 ANQGSEA. The CDR3 is 12 amino acids. For the CDR3, the DNA is TGCAGCGTTGGGGGGACAGACTACGAGCAGTACTTC. It is translated as CSVGGTDYEQYF.